Following are 17 T cell receptor gamma chains from one sample sequenced in a study of gamma-delta chains in newborns, infants, children. TCRdb reran clone calling via CATT on the reads. The top ten hold over 35% of the sample, which has hundreds of gamma-chain clones, over 35% seen once. Sequencing input: blood. These receptors came from a child who was a newborn, infant or young child, either healthy, febrile or measles-vaccinated (not recorded which).

Concerning this clone itself: A far larger clone is one nucleotide away, so this likely arose from a read error. This chain connects TRGV9 to TRGJP. Because TCRdb records no J gene, it was assigned here through a match of the DNA to germline. This CDR3 has 15 residues. CDR1 GITISATS and CDR2 ISYDGTV come from the germline V gene (reference sequence). CDR3 amino acids: CALLEEELGKKIKVF. CDR3 sequence (DNA): TGTGCCTTGTTGGAGGAAGAGTTGGGCAAAAAAATCAAGGTATTT.

Turning to this clone: With a much larger clone just one base away, this may be a read error. The V and J genes are TRGV9 and TRGJP. The J gene, not given by TCRdb, was assigned here from a germline match of the nucleotide sequence. The CDR3 is made up of 15 amino acids. Germline V gene sequence: CDR1 GITISATS, CDR2 ISYDGTV (reference sequence). DNA for the CDR3: TGTGCCTTGTGGACTCAAGAGATGGGCAAAAAAATCAAGGTATTT. This sequence encodes CALWTQEMGKKIKVF.

As for this clone: Relative to the germline gene, one junction end is altered; a read error may explain this. V and J are TRGV9 and TRGJ1 or TRGJ2. Since TCRdb gives no J gene, matching the DNA to germline was used here to assign it. This CDR3 is built from 13 residues. Germline values: CDR1 GITISATS, CDR2 ISYDGTV (reference sequence). The CDR3 DNA reads TGTGCCTTGTGGGGGGTGCCCTATTATAAGAAACTCTTT. Its protein is CALWGVPYYKKLF.

Turning to this clone: One base away lies a much larger clone, so this may be a sequencing read error. The chain employs TRGV9 and TRGJP. The J gene comes from matching the DNA to germline here; TCRdb lacks it. Trimming at V came to 3 bases and at J to 6 bases, leaving 8 bases not matched to a gene. Germline V gene data show CDR1 as GITISATS and CDR2 as ISYDGTV (reference sequence). This CDR3 is built from 17 residues. CDR3 bases: TGTGCCTTGTGGGAGATAATAGCAGAGTTGGGCAAAAAAATCAAGGTATTT. It is translated as CALWEIIAELGKKIKVF.

Details on this clone: A much larger clone lies one base from this, so it may be a read error. No V gene call was produced; the J gene was TRGJ1 or TRGJ2. The CDR3 sequence is 13 residues long. The CDR3 region has the DNA TGTGCCACCTGGGATTTGCCTTATTATAAGAAACTCTTT. As protein: CATWDLPYYKKLF.

This clone is categorized as large. This chain joins TRGV9 and TRGJP. The CDR3 length is 16 residues. Per germline, CDR1 GITISATS and CDR2 ISYDGTV (reference sequence). V dropped 5 bases and J dropped 6; count of bases not matched to a gene: 7. This chain's CDR3 is CALWALRELGKKIKVF. Here the CDR3 DNA reads TGTGCCTTGTGGGCCCTACGAGAGTTGGGCAAAAAAATCAAGGTATTT.

V usage is TRGV9 and J usage is TRGJP. This CDR3 has 17 amino acids. Unmatched junction bases numbered 6, after V lost 3 bases and J lost 4 bases. Germline CDR1 reads GITISATS; CDR2 reads ISYDGTV (reference sequence). CDR3 loop: CALWEMPQELGKKIKVF. DNA for the CDR3: TGTGCCTTGTGGGAGATGCCTCAAGAGTTGGGCAAAAAAATCAAGGTATTT.

With respect to this clone: Given a much more abundant clone one base away, this may be a read error. For the V gene the call is TRGV9; the J gene has no call. This CDR3 is 15 amino acids long. Per germline, CDR1 GITISATS and CDR2 ISYDGTV (reference sequence). The CDR3 reads CALWEVRLGKKIRVF. CDR3 DNA: TGTGCCTTGTGGGAGGTGCGGTTGGGCAAAAAAATCAGGGTATTT.

Notes on this clone: One base away lies a much larger clone, so this may be a sequencing read error. The chain uses TRGV9 and TRGJP1. Germline matching of the DNA provided the J gene here, since TCRdb leaves it blank. The ends lost 0 bases at V and 2 bases at J; junction bases unmatched: 3. This CDR3 has 15 amino acids. Germline loops: CDR1 GITISATS, CDR2 ISYDGTV (reference sequence). CDR3 coding DNA: TGTGCCTTGTGGGAGGTGGCGACCACTGGTTGGTTCAAGATATTT. Residues: CALWEVATTGWFKIF.

On this clone itself: A much larger clone differs by one base, so this may be a read error. The chain uses TRGV9 and TRGJP. TCRdb is silent on the J gene; assignment here came from matching the DNA to germline. The CDR3 is 17 residues long. Germline V gene lookup returns CDR1 GITISATS and CDR2 ISYDGTV (reference sequence). The CDR3 nucleotides are TGTGCCCTGTGGGAGCCTCTACAAGAGTTGGGCAAAAAAATCAAGGTATTT. This gives the protein CALWEPLQELGKKIKVF.

The chain recombines TRGV8 with TRGJ1 or TRGJ2. Here the J gene was assigned by germline matching of the DNA, as TCRdb has none. CDR1 and CDR2 (germline): VENAVY, YDSYNSRV. V lost 3 bases and J lost 2; bases outside the gene matches: 4. The CDR3 runs to 13 residues. The CDR3 region is CATWDADYYKKLF. In DNA, the CDR3 is TGTGCCACCTGGGATGCGGATTATTATAAGAAACTCTTT.

Concerning this clone itself: This probably arose from a read error, given a far larger clone one base away. The chain employs TRGV9 and TRGJP. TCRdb gives no J gene; it was assigned here by matching the DNA to germline. This CDR3 comprises 15 residues. CDR1 is GITISATS, CDR2 ISYDGTV, per germline (reference sequence). The DNA for the CDR3 is TGTGCCTTGTGGGAGCAAGAGTCGGGCAAAAAAATCAAGGTATTT. Translation gives CALWEQESGKKIKVF.

This clone is large. Other nucleotide sequences in the sample specify the same CDR3. The genes are TRGV9 and TRGJP. The CDR3 runs to 16 residues. Germline CDR1 GITISATS, CDR2 ISYDGTV (reference sequence). With 2 bases clipped from V and 4 bases from J, the junction kept 2 bases outside the gene matches. The DNA for the CDR3 is TGTGCCTTGTGGGAGGCCCAAGAGTTGGGCAAAAAAATCAAGGTATTT. Residues: CALWEAQELGKKIKVF.

Note on this clone: It differs at one base from a far larger clone, so likely a read error. This sample includes further DNA sequences coding for the same CDR3. The chain has TRGV9 and TRGJP. The germline gives CDR1 GITISATS, CDR2 ISYDGTV (reference sequence). The CDR3 loop spans 14 amino acids. CDR3 DNA: TGTGCCTTGTGGCAAGAGTTGGGCAAAAAAATCAAGGTGTTT. The encoded protein is CALWQELGKKIKVF.

The chain links TRGV9 to TRGJP. Here the J gene came from matching the DNA to germline, since TCRdb omits it. The ends lost 0 bases at V and 9 bases at J; junction bases unmatched: 5. CDR1 and CDR2 from the germline V gene are GITISATS and ISYDGTV (reference sequence). The CDR3 has 16 amino acids. The CDR3 reads CALWEVHRLGKKIKVF. The CDR3 DNA sequence: TGTGCCTTGTGGGAGGTGCATAGGTTGGGCAAAAAAATCAAGGTATTT.

Worth noting for this clone: Possible read error: a much larger clone is one base away. Additional DNA sequences in this sample encode the identical CDR3. The rearrangement uses TRGV8 and TRGJP1. V lost 4 bases, J lost 1 base, and 6 bases stayed unmatched. Germline-derived CDR1 and CDR2 are VENAVY and YDSYNSRV. The CDR3 sequence is 15 residues long. The CDR3 DNA reads as TGTGCCACCTGGGACGTAGGTACCACTGGTTGGTTCAAGATATTT. Its protein product is CATWDVGTTGWFKIF.

Turning to this clone: A read error may explain this, as a much larger clone is one base away. The J gene was not called, though the V gene is TRGV9. The germline V gene has CDR1 GITISATS and CDR2 ISYDGTV (reference sequence). The CDR3 sequence is 13 residues long. This CDR3 is CALWEMNYYKKLF. The CDR3, as DNA: TGTGCCTTGTGGGAGATGAATTATTATAAGAAGCTCTTT.